The rows below give T cell receptor beta chains drawn from one sample of a study of T cells in Graves' hyperthyroidism and ophthalmopathy. TCRdb recomputed calls from the multiplex PCR reads with MiXCR, one row per CDR3 protein. Found here are some 300,000 distinct CDR3 sequences, approximately 18% of them singletons; the top ten hold approximately 37%. Material for sequencing was blood. These receptors all come from a man in his fifties or sixties with Graves' ophthalmopathy. The CDR3 runs from the conserved cysteine through the conserved F or W. A D gene is named only where the DNA matches it firmly. Rows give clone size only sometimes, using once, few, many, or a class for an expanded clone.

V: TRBV28
J: TRBJ1-2
size: few
D: .
CDR3: CASRSGGPHYGYTF
DNA: TGTGCCTCCCGCTCGGGGGGCCCCCACTATGGCTACACCTTC

V: TRBV12-3/TRBV12-4
J: TRBJ1-6
size: few
D: TRBD1
CDR3: CASSPFDRGNSPLHF
DNA: TGTGCCAGCAGTCCCTTCGACAGGGGCAATTCACCCCTCCACTTT

V: TRBV20-1
J: TRBJ1-1
size: many
D: TRBD1
CDR3: CSARSQGLNTEAFF
DNA: TGCAGTGCTCGTTCACAGGGGCTGAACACTGAAGCTTTCTTT

V: TRBV20-1
J: TRBJ1-5
size: many
D: .
CDR3: CSAGGGNQPQHF
DNA: TGCAGTGCCGGAGGGGGAAATCAGCCCCAGCATTTT

V: TRBV5-1
J: TRBJ2-7
size: few
D: TRBD2
CDR3: CASSPQLLGGDYEQYF
DNA: TGCGCCAGCAGCCCCCAACTTCTCGGGGGGGACTACGAGCAGTACTTC

V: TRBV6-1
J: TRBJ2-3
size: .
D: .
CDR3: CASIRVRGQQAYYTDTQYF
DNA: TGTGCCAGCATCCGAGTCCGGGGACAACAGGCCTACTACACAGATACGCAGTATTTT

V: TRBV7-3
J: TRBJ2-5
size: many
D: .
CDR3: CASSLTGGSLETQYF
DNA: TGTGCCAGCAGCTTAACGGGTGGTAGCTTAGAGACCCAGTACTTC

V: TRBV18
J: TRBJ2-1
size: once
D: TRBD1
CDR3: CASSPREGQGYEQFF
DNA: TGTGCCAGCTCACCACGGGAGGGACAGGGCTATGAGCAGTTCTTC

V: TRBV5-6
J: TRBJ2-7
size: few
D: .
CDR3: CASSLGAGTRPSLEQYF
DNA: TGTGCCAGCAGCTTGGGAGCTGGGACCCGCCCCAGCCTGGAGCAGTACTTC

V: TRBV10-3
J: TRBJ2-7
size: many
D: TRBD1
CDR3: CATQPTGYEQYF
DNA: TGTGCCACCCAACCGACAGGGTACGAGCAGTACTTC

V: TRBV10-3
J: TRBJ2-4
size: once
D: TRBD1
CDR3: CAISESGQGNIQYF
DNA: TGTGCCATCAGTGAGTCCGGACAGGGAAACATTCAGTACTTC

V: TRBV25-1
J: TRBJ2-1
size: many
D: TRBD2
CDR3: CASSERSGRINEQFF
DNA: TGTGCCAGCAGTGAACGTAGCGGGAGGATCAATGAGCAGTTCTTC

V: TRBV20-1
J: TRBJ2-7
size: .
D: TRBD2
CDR3: CSASALPGGYEQYF
DNA: TGCAGTGCTAGCGCACTCCCGGGGGGCTACGAGCAGTACTTC

V: TRBV9
J: TRBJ2-1
size: many
D: TRBD2
CDR3: CASSLGGRFVNEQFF
DNA: TGTGCCAGCAGTCTAGGCGGGAGATTTGTTAATGAGCAGTTCTTC

V: TRBV27
J: TRBJ2-5
size: few
D: .
CDR3: CASSLSSSAGWLETQYF
DNA: TGTGCCAGCAGTTTAAGTTCTTCGGCAGGATGGTTGGAGACCCAGTACTTC

V: TRBV11-2
J: TRBJ2-2
size: few
D: .
CDR3: CASSLDLDRGPYF
DNA: TGTGCCAGCAGCTTAGATCTTGATCGGGGACCTTATTTT

V: TRBV18
J: TRBJ2-2
size: many
D: .
CDR3: CASSPQDTNTGELFF
DNA: TGTGCCAGCTCACCACAGGACACGAACACCGGGGAGCTGTTTTTT

V: TRBV6-1
J: TRBJ2-6
size: .
D: .
CDR3: CASSPTAAGANVLTF
DNA: TGTGCCAGCAGTCCCACAGCCGCTGGGGCCAACGTCCTGACTTTC

V: TRBV5-1
J: TRBJ2-5
size: .
D: .
CDR3: CASSLDPGETQYF
DNA: TGCGCCAGCAGCTTGGATCCAGGGGAGACCCAGTACTTC

V: TRBV15
J: TRBJ2-2
size: .
D: .
CDR3: CATSPAGIRAYTRELFF
DNA: TGTGCCACCAGCCCCGCCGGCATTCGGGCGTACACCAGGGAGCTGTTTTTT

V: TRBV7-2
J: TRBJ2-1
size: many
D: TRBD2
CDR3: CASSIAGTYNEQFF
DNA: TGTGCCAGCAGTATAGCGGGCACCTACAATGAGCAGTTCTTC

V: TRBV2
J: TRBJ2-6
size: few
D: .
CDR3: CARRPRPGWAGANVLTF
DNA: TGTGCCCGACGACCTAGGCCCGGGTGGGCTGGGGCCAACGTCCTGACTTTC

V: TRBV28
J: TRBJ2-5
size: once
D: .
CDR3: CASSPTQGNHETQYF
DNA: TGCGCCAGCAGTCCGACTCAGGGAAATCACGAGACCCAGTACTTC

V: TRBV7-2
J: TRBJ2-2
size: .
D: .
CDR3: CASSPFDSYTGELFF
DNA: TGTGCCAGCAGCCCCTTCGACAGTTACACCGGGGAGCTGTTTTTT

V: TRBV30
J: TRBJ2-3
size: .
D: TRBD2
CDR3: CAWLPPRTSGRSNTQYF
DNA: TGTGCCTGGTTGCCTCCCCGGACTAGCGGGAGATCGAATACGCAGTATTTT

V: TRBV4-2
J: TRBJ1-3
size: .
D: TRBD1
CDR3: CASSQSQGAGNTIYF
DNA: TGTGCCAGCAGCCAATCCCAGGGGGCAGGAAACACCATATATTTT

V: TRBV7-3
J: TRBJ2-7
size: .
D: TRBD1
CDR3: CASSPGTESSYEQYF
DNA: TGTGCCAGCAGCCCCGGGACAGAGAGCTCCTACGAGCAGTACTTC

V: TRBV20-1
J: TRBJ2-3
size: .
D: TRBD2
CDR3: CSARGTSGTTDTQYF
DNA: TGCAGTGCTAGAGGGACTAGCGGGACTACCGATACGCAGTATTTT

V: TRBV30
J: TRBJ2-7
size: many
D: TRBD2
CDR3: CAWSVPPAGNLYEQYF
DNA: TGTGCCTGGAGCGTACCACCAGCGGGGAACCTCTACGAGCAGTACTTC

V: TRBV9
J: TRBJ1-1
size: few
D: .
CDR3: CASSVVTGYMNTEAFF
DNA: TGTGCCAGCAGCGTAGTCACAGGCTATATGAACACTGAAGCTTTCTTT

V: TRBV30
J: TRBJ1-2
size: many
D: .
CDR3: CAWSLWDGSNYGYTF
DNA: TGTGCCTGGAGCCTTTGGGACGGTTCTAACTATGGCTACACCTTC

V: TRBV5-1
J: TRBJ2-5
size: .
D: TRBD1
CDR3: CASSLEAGGFPSRKETQYF
DNA: TGCGCCAGCAGCTTGGAGGCAGGGGGCTTCCCATCCCGAAAAGAGACCCAGTACTTC

V: TRBV6-1
J: TRBJ1-5
size: .
D: TRBD1
CDR3: CASSEGTGLGQPQHF
DNA: TGTGCCAGCAGTGAAGGGACAGGGTTGGGTCAGCCCCAGCATTTT

V: TRBV25-1
J: TRBJ1-1
size: .
D: TRBD1
CDR3: CASRGTPGGRETEAFF
DNA: TGTGCCAGCAGAGGAACTCCAGGGGGAAGGGAAACTGAAGCTTTCTTT

V: TRBV19
J: TRBJ1-2
size: few
D: .
CDR3: CASSIVGYGYTF
DNA: TGTGCCAGTAGTATAGTTGGATATGGCTACACCTTC

V: TRBV20-1
J: TRBJ2-7
size: .
D: TRBD2
CDR3: CSAPTSGSSYEQYF
DNA: TGCAGTGCGCCAACTAGCGGCAGCTCCTACGAGCAGTACTTC

V: TRBV12-3/TRBV12-4
J: TRBJ1-5
size: many
D: .
CDR3: CASSPQGFWSQPQHF
DNA: TGTGCCAGCAGTCCACAGGGTTTCTGGAGTCAGCCCCAGCATTTT

V: TRBV6-2/TRBV6-3
J: TRBJ2-7
size: .
D: TRBD2
CDR3: CASSSGGTSGSYEQYF
DNA: TGTGCCAGCAGCTCTGGGGGGACTAGCGGGAGCTACGAGCAGTACTTC

V: TRBV27
J: TRBJ2-5
size: .
D: TRBD2
CDR3: CASSTSGLGFQETQYF
DNA: TGTGCCAGCAGTACTAGCGGTCTTGGGTTCCAAGAGACCCAGTACTTC

V: TRBV28
J: TRBJ2-7
size: many
D: .
CDR3: CASSPSGAKVSYEQYF
DNA: TGTGCCAGCAGTCCTTCCGGGGCAAAAGTCTCCTACGAGCAGTACTTC

V: TRBV6-2/TRBV6-3
J: TRBJ1-5
size: many
D: TRBD1
CDR3: CASSDRGRGTDSNQPQHF
DNA: TGTGCCAGCAGCGACAGGGGCAGGGGCACTGATAGCAATCAGCCCCAGCATTTT

V: TRBV10-2
J: TRBJ1-2
size: .
D: .
CDR3: CASSFNNYGYTF
DNA: TGCGCCAGCAGCTTTAATAACTATGGCTACACCTTC